This TCR beta chain was profiled in a study of cytomegalovirus exposure and HLA in healthy donors. Study outcomes and limitations: A missense DCLRE1C variant was associated with V- and J-gene trimming of TCR beta chains in a later analysis, and an independent cohort replicated the association.

The PCR used 60 Vbeta and 13 Jbeta primers. TCRdb keeps only in-frame clones here, not all; method: immunoSEQ multiplex PCR. This table holds about 140,000 clones, 70% found once. This clone was found a few times. As yet, its antigen is unknown. Losses at the gene ends were 6 bases for V and 4 bases for J; bases not matched to a gene: 11. CDR1 and CDR2 (germline): LNHDA, SQIVND (reference sequence). The CDR3 consists of 15 residues. The rearrangement joins TRBV19 to TRBJ1-2; 7 nucleotides match TRBD1. This clonotype was obtained from a woman aged 25 to 39 in good health and CMV-seronegative. Input material: PBMCs. The CDR3 loop is CASRMAGDSPYGYTF. The CDR3 nucleotides are TGTGCCAGTAGGATGGCCGGGGACAGCCCCTATGGCTACACCTTC.